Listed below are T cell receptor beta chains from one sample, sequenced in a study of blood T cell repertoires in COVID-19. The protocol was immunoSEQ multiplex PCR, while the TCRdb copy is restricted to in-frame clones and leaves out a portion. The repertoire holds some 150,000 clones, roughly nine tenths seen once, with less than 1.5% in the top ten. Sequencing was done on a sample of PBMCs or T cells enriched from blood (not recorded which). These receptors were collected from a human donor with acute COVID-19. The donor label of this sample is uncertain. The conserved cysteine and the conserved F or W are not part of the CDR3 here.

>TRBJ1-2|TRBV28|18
ASSHTFSTGPSTEGNFYT
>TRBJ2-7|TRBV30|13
AWSVRGTASYEQY
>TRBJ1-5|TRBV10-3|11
ATTQGADQPQH
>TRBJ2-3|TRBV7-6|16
ASSPLTGRRGITDTQY
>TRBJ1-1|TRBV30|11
AWNNEDRRRAF
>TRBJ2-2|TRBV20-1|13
SASPLDLITGELF
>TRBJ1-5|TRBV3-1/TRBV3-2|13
ASSPRTGSNQPQH
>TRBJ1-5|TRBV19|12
ASSTAGGDQPQH
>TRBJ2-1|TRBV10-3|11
AIRGASGNEQF
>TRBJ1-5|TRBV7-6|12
ASSPLGYNQPQH